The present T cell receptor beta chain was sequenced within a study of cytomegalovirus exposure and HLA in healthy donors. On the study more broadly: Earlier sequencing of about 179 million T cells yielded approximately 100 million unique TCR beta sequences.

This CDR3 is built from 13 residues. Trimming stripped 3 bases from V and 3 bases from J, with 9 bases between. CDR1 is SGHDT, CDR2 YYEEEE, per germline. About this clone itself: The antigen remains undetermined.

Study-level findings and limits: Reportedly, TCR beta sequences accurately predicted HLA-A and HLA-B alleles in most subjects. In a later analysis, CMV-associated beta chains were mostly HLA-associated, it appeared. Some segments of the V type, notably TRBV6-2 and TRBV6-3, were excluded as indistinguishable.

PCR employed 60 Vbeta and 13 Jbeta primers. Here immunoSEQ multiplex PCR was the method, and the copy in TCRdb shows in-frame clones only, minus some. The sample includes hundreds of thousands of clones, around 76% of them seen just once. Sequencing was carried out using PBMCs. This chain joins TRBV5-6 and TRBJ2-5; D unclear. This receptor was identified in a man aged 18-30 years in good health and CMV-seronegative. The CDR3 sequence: CASSSTNKETQYF. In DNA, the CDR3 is TGTGCCAGCAGCTCGACAAACAAAGAGACCCAGTACTTC.